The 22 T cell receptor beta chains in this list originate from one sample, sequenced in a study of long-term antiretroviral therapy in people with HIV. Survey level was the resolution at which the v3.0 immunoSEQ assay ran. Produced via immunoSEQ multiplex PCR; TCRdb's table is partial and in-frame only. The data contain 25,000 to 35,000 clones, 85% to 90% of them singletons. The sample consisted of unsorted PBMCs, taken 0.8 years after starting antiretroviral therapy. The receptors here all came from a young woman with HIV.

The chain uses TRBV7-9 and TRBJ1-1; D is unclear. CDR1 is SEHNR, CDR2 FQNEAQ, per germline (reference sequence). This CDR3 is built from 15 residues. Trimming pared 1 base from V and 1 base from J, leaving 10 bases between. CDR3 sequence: CASSLVAGGNTEAFF. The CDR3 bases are TGTGCCAGCAGCTTAGTGGCAGGTGGGAACACTGAAGCTTTCTTT.

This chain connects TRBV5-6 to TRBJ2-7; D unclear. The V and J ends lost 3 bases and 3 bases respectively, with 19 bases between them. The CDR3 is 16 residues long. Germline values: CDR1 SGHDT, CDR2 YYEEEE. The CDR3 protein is CASSSPLRTRDYEQYV. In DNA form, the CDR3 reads TGTGCCAGCAGCTCCCCCCTCAGGACGCGAGACTACGAGCAGTACGTC.

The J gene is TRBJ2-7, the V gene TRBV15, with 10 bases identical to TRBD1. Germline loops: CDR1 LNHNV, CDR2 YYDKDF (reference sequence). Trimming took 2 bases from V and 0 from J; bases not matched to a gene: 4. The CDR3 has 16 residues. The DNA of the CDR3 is TGTGCCACCAGCAGACCACGGACAGGGGGCTCCTACGAGCAGTACTTC. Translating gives CATSRPRTGGSYEQYF.

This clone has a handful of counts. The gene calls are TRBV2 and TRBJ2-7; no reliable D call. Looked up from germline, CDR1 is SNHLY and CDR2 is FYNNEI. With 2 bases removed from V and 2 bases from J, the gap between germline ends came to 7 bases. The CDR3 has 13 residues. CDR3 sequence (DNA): TGTGCCAGCAGTGAACAATTAACCTACGAGCAGTACTTC. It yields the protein CASSEQLTYEQYF.

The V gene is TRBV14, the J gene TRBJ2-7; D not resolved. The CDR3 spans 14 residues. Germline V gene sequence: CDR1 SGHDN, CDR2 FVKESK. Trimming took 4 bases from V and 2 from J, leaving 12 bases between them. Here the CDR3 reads CASSLHHGAYEQYF. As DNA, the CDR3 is TGTGCCAGCAGCCTTCACCACGGAGCCTACGAGCAGTACTTC.

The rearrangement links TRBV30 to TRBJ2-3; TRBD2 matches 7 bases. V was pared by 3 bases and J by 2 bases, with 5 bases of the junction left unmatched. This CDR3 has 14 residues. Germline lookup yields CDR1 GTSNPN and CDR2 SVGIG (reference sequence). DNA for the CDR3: TGTGCCTGGAGCGTGGGGGGGTCCACAGATACGCAGTATTTT. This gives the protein CAWSVGGSTDTQYF.

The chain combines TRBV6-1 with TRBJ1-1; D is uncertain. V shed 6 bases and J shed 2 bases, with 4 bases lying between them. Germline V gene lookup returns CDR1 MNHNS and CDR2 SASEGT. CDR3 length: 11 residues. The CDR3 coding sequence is TGTGCCAGCAGCCGAAACACTGAAGCTTTCTTT. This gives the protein CASSRNTEAFF.

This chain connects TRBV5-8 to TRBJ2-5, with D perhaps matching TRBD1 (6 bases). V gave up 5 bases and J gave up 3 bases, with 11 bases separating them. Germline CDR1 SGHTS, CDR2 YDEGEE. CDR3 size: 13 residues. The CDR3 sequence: CASRNRDKETQYF. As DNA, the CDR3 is TGTGCCAGCAGAAACAGGGACAAAGAGACCCAGTACTTC.

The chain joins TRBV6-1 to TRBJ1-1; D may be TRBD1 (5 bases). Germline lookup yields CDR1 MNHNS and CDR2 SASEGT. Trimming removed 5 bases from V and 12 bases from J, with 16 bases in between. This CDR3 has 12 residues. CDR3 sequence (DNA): TGTGCCAGCAGTCTTCAGGGAGGGTGGACTTTCTTT. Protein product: CASSLQGGWTFF.

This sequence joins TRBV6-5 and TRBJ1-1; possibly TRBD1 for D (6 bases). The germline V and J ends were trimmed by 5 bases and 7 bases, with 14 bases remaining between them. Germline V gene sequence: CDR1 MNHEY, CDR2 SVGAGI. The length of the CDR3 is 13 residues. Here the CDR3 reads CASSKTGFNEAFF. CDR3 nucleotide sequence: TGTGCCAGCAGTAAGACAGGTTTTAATGAAGCTTTCTTT.

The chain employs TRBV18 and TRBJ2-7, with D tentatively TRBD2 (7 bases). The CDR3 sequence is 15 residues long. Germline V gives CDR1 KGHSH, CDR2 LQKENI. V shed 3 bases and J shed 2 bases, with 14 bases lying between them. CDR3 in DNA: TGTGCCAGCTCACCGGGGGGGGCACGGGCCTACGAGCAGTACTTC. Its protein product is CASSPGGARAYEQYF.

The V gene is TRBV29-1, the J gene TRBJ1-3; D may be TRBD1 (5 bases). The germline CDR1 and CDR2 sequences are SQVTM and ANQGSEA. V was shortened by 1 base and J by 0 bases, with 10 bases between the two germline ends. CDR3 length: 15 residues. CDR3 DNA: TGCAGCGTTGAAGCCGGGACGGCCTCTGGAAACACCATATATTTT. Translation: CSVEAGTASGNTIYF.

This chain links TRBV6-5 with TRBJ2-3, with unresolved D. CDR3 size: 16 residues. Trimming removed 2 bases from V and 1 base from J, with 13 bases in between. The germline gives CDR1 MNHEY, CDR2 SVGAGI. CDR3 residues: CASSYPSGAGTDTQYF. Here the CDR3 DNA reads TGTGCCAGCAGTTACCCGTCGGGTGCGGGCACAGATACGCAGTATTTT.

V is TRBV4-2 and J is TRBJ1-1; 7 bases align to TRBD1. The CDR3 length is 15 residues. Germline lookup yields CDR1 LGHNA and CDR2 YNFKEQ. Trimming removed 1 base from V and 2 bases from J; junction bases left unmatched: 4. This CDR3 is CASSQGQGGNTEAFF. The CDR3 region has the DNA TGTGCCAGCAGCCAAGGACAGGGCGGAAACACTGAAGCTTTCTTT.

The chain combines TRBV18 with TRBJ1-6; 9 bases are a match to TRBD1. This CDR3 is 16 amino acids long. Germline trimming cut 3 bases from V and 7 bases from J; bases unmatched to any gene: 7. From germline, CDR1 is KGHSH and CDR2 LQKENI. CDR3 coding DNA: TGTGCCAGCTCACCCAATGGACAGGGGATCAATTCACCCCTCCACTTT. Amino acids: CASSPNGQGINSPLHF.

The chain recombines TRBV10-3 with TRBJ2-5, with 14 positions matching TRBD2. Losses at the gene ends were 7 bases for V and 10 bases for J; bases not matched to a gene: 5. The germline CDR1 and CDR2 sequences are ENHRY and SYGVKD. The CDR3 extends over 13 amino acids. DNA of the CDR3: TGTGCCATCACGAGGACTAGCGGGAGGAACCAGTACTTC. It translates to CAITRTSGRNQYF.

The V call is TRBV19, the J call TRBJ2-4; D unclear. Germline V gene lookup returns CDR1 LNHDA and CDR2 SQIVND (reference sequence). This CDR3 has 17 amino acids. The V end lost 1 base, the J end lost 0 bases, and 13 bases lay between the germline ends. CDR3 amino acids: CASSIVPKNLAKNIQYF. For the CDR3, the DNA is TGTGCCAGTAGTATAGTACCGAAGAACCTAGCCAAAAACATTCAGTACTTC.

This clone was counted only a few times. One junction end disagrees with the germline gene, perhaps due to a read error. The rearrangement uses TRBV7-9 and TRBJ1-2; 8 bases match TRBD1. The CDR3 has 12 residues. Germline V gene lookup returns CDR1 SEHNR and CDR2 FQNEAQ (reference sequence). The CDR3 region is CASSENPGGQAF. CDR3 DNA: TGTGCCAGCAGCGAGAACCCGGGGGGACAGGCTTTC.

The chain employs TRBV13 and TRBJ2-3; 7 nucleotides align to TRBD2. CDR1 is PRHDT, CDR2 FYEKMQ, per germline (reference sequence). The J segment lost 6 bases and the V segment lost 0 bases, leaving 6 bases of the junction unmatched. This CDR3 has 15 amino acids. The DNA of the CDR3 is TGTGCCAGCAGCTTAGGGGCGGGGGATGCGGATACGCAGTATTTT. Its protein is CASSLGAGDADTQYF.

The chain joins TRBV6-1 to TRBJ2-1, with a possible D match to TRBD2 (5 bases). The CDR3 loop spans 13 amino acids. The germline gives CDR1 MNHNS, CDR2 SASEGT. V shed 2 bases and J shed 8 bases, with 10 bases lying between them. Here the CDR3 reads CASSERGLYEQFF. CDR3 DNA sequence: TGTGCCAGCAGTGAACGAGGGTTATATGAGCAGTTCTTC.

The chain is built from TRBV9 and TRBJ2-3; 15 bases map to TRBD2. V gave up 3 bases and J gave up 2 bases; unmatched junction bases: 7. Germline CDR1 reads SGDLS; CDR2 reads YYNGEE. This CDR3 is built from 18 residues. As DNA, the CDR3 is TGTGCCAGCAGCGATCGGGGACTAGCGGGGGGACTCACAGATACGCAGTATTTT. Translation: CASSDRGLAGGLTDTQYF.

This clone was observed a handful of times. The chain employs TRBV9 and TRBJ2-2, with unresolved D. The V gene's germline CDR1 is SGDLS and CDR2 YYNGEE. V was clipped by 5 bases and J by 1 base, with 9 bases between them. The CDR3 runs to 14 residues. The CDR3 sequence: CASRSDRNTGELFF. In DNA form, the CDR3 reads TGTGCCAGCAGATCCGACCGGAACACCGGGGAGCTGTTTTTT.